The rows below give T cell receptor beta chains drawn from one sample of a study of post-analysis software for immune sequencing data. In TCRdb, the PCR reads were re-called with MiXCR into one record per CDR3 protein. The sample consists of 700,000 to 800,000 distinct CDR3 sequences, 25% to 30% of them appearing once. The specimen was blood. These receptors were collected from a girl aged 5-17 years with multiple sclerosis. CDR3s include the opening cysteine and the closing phenylalanine or tryptophan. D genes are given only for firm matches. Clone size is given for some rows only: seen once, a few or many times, or a class if the clone is expanded.

j_gene: TRBJ2-4
v_gene: TRBV2
abundance: -
d_gene: -
CDR3nt: TGTGCCAGCAGTGTAGGGAGTAACAGGGTGGAGTACTTC
CDR3aa: CASSVGSNRVEYF

j_gene: TRBJ2-1
v_gene: TRBV29-1
abundance: many
d_gene: TRBD2
CDR3nt: TGCAGCGTTGAACGGTGGTCGGGGGGGCCGGAGCAGTTCTTC
CDR3aa: CSVERWSGGPEQFF

j_gene: TRBJ1-5
v_gene: TRBV5-1
abundance: few
d_gene: -
CDR3nt: TGCGCCAGCTCCCTTGAGAGCAATCAGCCCCAGCATTTT
CDR3aa: CASSLESNQPQHF

j_gene: TRBJ2-1
v_gene: TRBV6-4
abundance: few
d_gene: TRBD1
CDR3nt: TGTGCCAGCAGTACGGGGACGGGCAGGGGGCTTAGGCATGAGCAGTTCTTC
CDR3aa: CASSTGTGRGLRHEQFF

j_gene: TRBJ1-6
v_gene: TRBV3-1
abundance: few
d_gene: -
CDR3nt: TGTGCCAGCACGGCTCAGGGACTTTGGCGGTCACCCCTCCACTTT
CDR3aa: CASTAQGLWRSPLHF

j_gene: TRBJ1-6
v_gene: TRBV27
abundance: -
d_gene: -
CDR3nt: TGTGCCAGCAGCGCTCGGTGGGTGGGGAATTCACCCCTCCACTTT
CDR3aa: CASSARWVGNSPLHF

j_gene: TRBJ1-5
v_gene: TRBV7-8
abundance: few
d_gene: -
CDR3nt: TGTGCCAGCAGCCACGTTAGCAATCAGCCCCAGCATTTT
CDR3aa: CASSHVSNQPQHF

j_gene: TRBJ1-4
v_gene: TRBV3-1
abundance: few
d_gene: -
CDR3nt: TGTGCCAGCAGCCAGAGGCGGACGGATTTCGGTGAAAAACTGTTTTTT
CDR3aa: CASSQRRTDFGEKLFF

j_gene: TRBJ2-5
v_gene: TRBV7-9
abundance: few
d_gene: -
CDR3nt: TGTGCCAGCAGCTTAGCACTAGAGGAGGCAGAGACCCAGTACTTC
CDR3aa: CASSLALEEAETQYF

j_gene: TRBJ2-3
v_gene: TRBV4-1
abundance: -
d_gene: -
CDR3nt: TGCGCCAGCAGCCAAGCCCCGGGACAAGGCACAGATACGCAGTATTTT
CDR3aa: CASSQAPGQGTDTQYF

j_gene: TRBJ2-3
v_gene: TRBV20-1
abundance: -
d_gene: -
CDR3nt: TGCAGTGCCCGTAGTATCTTCGGCACAGATACGCAGTATTTT
CDR3aa: CSARSIFGTDTQYF

j_gene: TRBJ1-6
v_gene: TRBV12-3/TRBV12-4
abundance: few
d_gene: TRBD1
CDR3nt: TGTGCCAGCAGTTACAGGGGGCGAAATTCACCCCTCCACTTT
CDR3aa: CASSYRGRNSPLHF

j_gene: TRBJ1-5
v_gene: TRBV2
abundance: few
d_gene: -
CDR3nt: TGTGCCAGCAGTCAAGACAATAGCAATCAGCCCCAGCATTTT
CDR3aa: CASSQDNSNQPQHF

j_gene: TRBJ2-1
v_gene: TRBV27
abundance: few
d_gene: TRBD2
CDR3nt: TGTGCCAGCAGTTTTTCAGCGGGAGTCCCCTACAATGAGCAGTTCTTC
CDR3aa: CASSFSAGVPYNEQFF

j_gene: TRBJ2-1
v_gene: TRBV18
abundance: few
d_gene: -
CDR3nt: TGTGCCAGCTCACCCTGGGACGGCTACAATGAGCAGTTCTTC
CDR3aa: CASSPWDGYNEQFF

j_gene: TRBJ2-1
v_gene: TRBV4-3
abundance: few
d_gene: -
CDR3nt: TGCGCCAGCAGCCCCAACCCCCGGGCCAATGAGCAGTTCTTC
CDR3aa: CASSPNPRANEQFF

j_gene: TRBJ2-5
v_gene: TRBV7-2
abundance: many
d_gene: TRBD1
CDR3nt: TGTGCCAGCAGCCGACAGGGTGGGGAGACCCAGTACTTC
CDR3aa: CASSRQGGETQYF

j_gene: TRBJ1-5
v_gene: TRBV6-1
abundance: -
d_gene: -
CDR3nt: TGTGCCAGCAGTGAGGGGAGGGAGCAGTCGCCCCAGCATTTT
CDR3aa: CASSEGREQSPQHF

j_gene: TRBJ1-5
v_gene: TRBV20-1
abundance: -
d_gene: TRBD1
CDR3nt: TGCAGTGCTAGCCAAGACAGGGGAGTAAGTCAGCCCCAGCATTTT
CDR3aa: CSASQDRGVSQPQHF

j_gene: TRBJ2-3
v_gene: TRBV20-1
abundance: -
d_gene: TRBD2
CDR3nt: TGCAGTGCTAATCCTCGGACTAGGGTGTATTTT
CDR3aa: CSANPRTRVYF

j_gene: TRBJ2-3
v_gene: TRBV4-3
abundance: few
d_gene: -
CDR3nt: TGCGCCAGCAGCCAAGAGGGCGCGGGAACGAGGTTAGATACGCAGTATTTT
CDR3aa: CASSQEGAGTRLDTQYF

j_gene: TRBJ2-7
v_gene: TRBV29-1
abundance: few
d_gene: -
CDR3nt: TGCAGCGTTGTCGGGACACACAACGAGCAGTACTTC
CDR3aa: CSVVGTHNEQYF

j_gene: TRBJ2-1
v_gene: TRBV9
abundance: -
d_gene: TRBD2
CDR3nt: TGTGCCAGCAGCCCATTTAGACTAGCGGGAGACGAGCAGTTCTTC
CDR3aa: CASSPFRLAGDEQFF